The 24 T cell receptor beta chains given below trace back to one sample, sequenced in a study of blood T cell repertoires in COVID-19. Libraries were prepared by immunoSEQ multiplex PCR; TCRdb keeps only in-frame clonotypes and omits some of them. The sample has 120,000 to 150,000 clones; about 84% are singletons. Specimen: peripheral blood. The receptors come from a woman aged 50 to 65 with acute or convalescent COVID-19.

This clone was detected a few times. The chain carries TRBV6-1 and TRBJ1-6; D gene ambiguous. V was trimmed by 0 bases and J by 10 bases, leaving 7 bases between them. Germline loops: CDR1 MNHNS, CDR2 SASEGT. This CDR3 contains 13 residues. CDR3 bases: TGTGCCAGCAGTGAAGCCCCGGTATCACCCCTCCACTTT. It codes for CASSEAPVSPLHF.

CDR3 sequence reads: CASSPYPPTSGGYTQYF. Here the CDR3 DNA reads TGTGCCAGCAGTCCTTATCCCCCGACTAGCGGGGGGTATACGCAGTATTTT. V and J are TRBV27 and TRBJ2-3; 13 bases are a match to TRBD2. CDR3 size: 17 residues. J lost 7 bases, V lost 5 bases, and 12 bases had no gene match. Germline V gene sequence: CDR1 MNHEY, CDR2 SMNVEV (reference sequence).

The V call is TRBV7-9, the J call TRBJ2-2; weak D call: TRBD2 (7 bases). Germline lookup yields CDR1 SEHNR and CDR2 FQNEAQ (reference sequence). The CDR3 consists of 16 residues. Trimming removed 5 bases from V and 0 bases from J, with 13 bases in between. In DNA, the CDR3 is TGTGCCAGCAGCACCGCGGGGGCCGCGAACACCGGGGAGCTGTTTTTT. Translation: CASSTAGAANTGELFF.

This clone was detected only once. V and J are TRBV7-9 and TRBJ1-2, with 7 bases identical to TRBD1. The V gene end was trimmed by 1 base and the J gene end by 7 bases; junction bases not matched to a gene: 3. The CDR3 covers 13 residues. CDR1 is SEHNR and CDR2 is FQNEAQ in the germline V gene (reference sequence). The CDR3 protein is CASSLGDSPGYTF. For the CDR3, the DNA is TGTGCCAGCAGCTTAGGGGACAGCCCTGGCTACACCTTC. Using reference TRBV7-9 and TRBJ1-2 for the parts outside the CDR3, the full variable domain is DTGVSQNPRHKITKRGQNVTFRCDPISEHNRLYWYRQTLGQGPEFLTYFQNEAQLEKSRLLSDRFSAERPKGSFSTLEIQRTEQGDSAMYLCASSLGDSPGYTFGSGTRLTVV.

V and J are TRBV29-1 and TRBJ1-2, with a tentative D call TRBD1 (6 bases). V was trimmed by 0 bases and J by 2 bases, leaving 16 bases between them. CDR1 and CDR2 (germline): SQVTM, ANQGSEA. The CDR3 loop spans 16 amino acids. The CDR3 DNA reads as TGCAGCGTTGAAGACCAGTACAGGGTTGCCAACTATGGCTACACCTTC. As protein: CSVEDQYRVANYGYTF.

This clone has a single count. The J gene is TRBJ1-2, the V gene TRBV6-6; 7 bases line up with TRBD1. This CDR3 is built from 13 residues. Germline V gene data show CDR1 as MNHNY and CDR2 as SVGAGI (reference sequence). Trimming removed 5 bases from V and 8 bases from J; junction bases left unmatched: 8. This CDR3 is CASSHVQGRGYTF. The DNA of the CDR3 is TGTGCCAGCAGTCACGTACAGGGGAGAGGCTACACCTTC.

The gene calls are TRBV5-5 and TRBJ1-5; weak D call: TRBD1 (5 bases). V lost 4 bases to trimming and J lost 9 bases, with 20 bases between them. The germline CDR1 and CDR2 sequences are SGHKS and YYEKEE (reference sequence). The CDR3 totals 15 residues. The CDR3 DNA reads as TGTGCCAGCAGCCGTGACGGGGGGGACGTGTCGCCCCAGCATTTT. Translating it yields CASSRDGGDVSPQHF.

This clone appeared a single time. The chain links TRBV11-1 to TRBJ2-3; 11 bases are a match to TRBD2. Germline assignment: CDR1 SGHAT and CDR2 FQDESV (reference sequence). The CDR3 covers 15 residues. Losses at the gene ends were 3 bases for V and 1 base for J; bases not matched to a gene: 0. The CDR3, as DNA: TGTGCCAGCAGCTTGACTAGCGGGGGCACAGATACGCAGTATTTT. Its protein is CASSLTSGGTDTQYF.

This chain uses TRBV20-1 with TRBJ2-1; D unclear. V dropped 4 bases and J dropped 8 bases, with 9 bases sitting between them. This CDR3 is 11 amino acids long. Looked up from germline, CDR1 is DFQATT and CDR2 is SNEGSKA (reference sequence). DNA of the CDR3: TGCAGTGCTACAGACCATGATGAGCAGTTCTTC. Amino acid sequence: CSATDHDEQFF.

This clone occurred a few times. The chain carries TRBV5-1 and TRBJ2-7, with D perhaps TRBD1 (5 bases). Trimming pared 5 bases from V and 11 bases from J, leaving 17 bases between. This CDR3 comprises 12 residues. CDR1 and CDR2 from the germline V gene are SGHRS and YFSETQ. CDR3 sequence: CASREGRDREYF. CDR3 in DNA: TGCGCCAGCAGGGAAGGCAGGGATCGGGAGTACTTC.

The chain joins TRBV6-2 or TRBV6-3 to TRBJ2-7; D may be TRBD1 (5 bases). Germline CDR1 is MNHEY and CDR2 is SVGEGT. V shed 2 bases and J shed 3 bases, with 11 bases lying between them. The CDR3 length is 14 residues. The CDR3 DNA sequence: TGTGCCAGCAGTTACCGCAGGGATTTCTACGAGCAGTACTTC. Protein: CASSYRRDFYEQYF.

The CDR3 DNA reads as TGCGCCAGCAGCCTCGGGACTAGCGGTGACACAGATACGCAGTATTTT. It codes for CASSLGTSGDTDTQYF. The genes are TRBV4-3 and TRBJ2-3, with 11 bases that match TRBD2. After removal of 4 bases from V and 2 bases from J, the junction contained 5 bases not matched to a gene. The germline CDR1 and CDR2 sequences are LGHNA and YSLEER. The CDR3 length is 16 residues.

The rearrangement joins TRBV5-1 to TRBJ1-2; D remains ambiguous. The CDR3 consists of 14 residues. Trimming took 0 bases from V and 7 from J, leaving 13 bases between them. Germline V gives CDR1 SGHRS, CDR2 YFSETQ. CDR3 loop: CASSLEGQEGGYTF. Here the CDR3 DNA reads TGCGCCAGCAGCTTGGAAGGTCAGGAGGGTGGCTACACCTTC.

V is TRBV29-1 and J is TRBJ2-1; D is undetermined. CDR1 is SQVTM, CDR2 ANQGSEA, per germline. The CDR3 sequence is 12 residues long. The V gene lost 3 bases and the J gene lost 5 bases, with 8 bases spanning the gap. The CDR3 nucleotides are TGCAGCGTTGATGCAGTAAACAATGAGCAGTTCTTC. Its protein is CSVDAVNNEQFF.

The chain joins TRBV5-1 to TRBJ2-6; D may be TRBD1 (6 bases). In germline, CDR1 is SGHRS, CDR2 YFSETQ. CDR3 size: 16 residues. The V and J ends lost 4 bases and 3 bases respectively, with 14 bases between them. The CDR3 protein is CASSPQIGGGANVLTF. CDR3 DNA sequence: TGCGCCAGCAGCCCCCAAATAGGGGGTGGGGCCAACGTCCTGACTTTC.

A single count supports this clone. J is TRBJ2-1 and V is TRBV9, with TRBD2 matching over 8 bases. This CDR3 has 16 residues. Unmatched junction bases numbered 14, after V lost 4 bases and J lost 8 bases. CDR1 and CDR2 (germline): SGDLS, YYNGEE. The CDR3 nucleotides are TGTGCCAGCAGCCTACCCACTAGCGGTGAGGGCGATGAGCAGTTCTTC. This gives the protein CASSLPTSGEGDEQFF.

The J gene is TRBJ1-1, the V gene TRBV19; possible D gene TRBD1, 5 bases. CDR1 is LNHDA, CDR2 SQIVND, per germline (reference sequence). V was cut by 5 bases and J by 1 base, with 8 bases left in between. The CDR3 is 13 residues long. The CDR3 coding sequence is TGTGCCAGTAGTCTGGGGCGGAACACTGAAGCTTTCTTT. It specifies CASSLGRNTEAFF.

The chain has TRBV2 and TRBJ1-2, with D perhaps TRBD1 (6 bases). Germline values: CDR1 SNHLY, CDR2 FYNNEI. CDR3 length: 12 amino acids. Trimming pared 5 bases from V and 4 bases from J, leaving 8 bases between. CDR3 residues: CASSLDSYGYTF. The CDR3 DNA follows: TGTGCCAGCAGTCTGGACAGCTATGGCTACACCTTC.

This clone came up a few times. The J gene is TRBJ1-6, the V gene TRBV3-1 (or the pseudogene TRBV3-2); D is undetermined. Germline-derived CDR1 and CDR2 are LGHDT and YNNKEL (reference sequence). V shed 2 bases and J shed 10 bases, with 6 bases lying between them. The CDR3 runs to 12 residues. CDR3 amino acids: CASSQWPSPLHF. Here the CDR3 DNA reads TGTGCCAGCAGCCAATGGCCCTCACCCCTCCACTTT.

The V call is TRBV12-3 or TRBV12-4, the J call TRBJ2-3; weak D call: TRBD2 (7 bases). Trimming pared 5 bases from V and 6 bases from J, leaving 9 bases between. The CDR3 is made up of 12 amino acids. The CDR3 nucleotides are TGTGCCAGCAGTGGGGGGGCGGATACGCAGTATTTT. Its translation is CASSGGADTQYF.

The chain combines TRBV4-3 with TRBJ1-6; D may be TRBD1 (6 bases). Per germline, CDR1 LGHNA and CDR2 YSLEER. CDR3 size: 17 residues. Trimming left V 5 bases short and J 0 bases short, with 14 bases between. The CDR3, as DNA: TGCGCCAGCAGCAAGCGGGGGCCCAGCTCCTATAATTCACCCCTCCACTTT. Protein sequence: CASSKRGPSSYNSPLHF.

A single count supports this clone. CDR3 sequence reads: CASRTGAHTANEKLFF. Written as DNA, the CDR3 is TGTGCCAGTAGAACAGGGGCCCACACCGCCAATGAAAAACTGTTTTTT. The chain joins TRBV19 to TRBJ1-4; 7 positions match TRBD1. The CDR3 is made up of 16 amino acids. The trim removed 6 bases at V and 5 bases at J, leaving 12 bases unmatched. In germline, CDR1 is LNHDA, CDR2 SQIVND (reference sequence).

There are a few counts of this clone. The chain recombines TRBV4-2 with TRBJ2-1; 9 bases align to TRBD2. The V gene's germline CDR1 is LGHNA and CDR2 YNFKEQ. Trimming at V came to 1 base and at J to 7 bases, leaving 8 bases not matched to a gene. The CDR3 length is 16 residues. The CDR3: CASSQVGASGANEQFF. The CDR3, as DNA: TGTGCCAGCAGCCAAGTCGGAGCTAGCGGGGCGAATGAGCAGTTCTTC.

V is TRBV7-2 and J is TRBJ1-2; TRBD1 matches at 8 bases. The CDR3 length is 12 residues. Germline V gives CDR1 SGHTA, CDR2 FQGNSA. The J segment lost 7 bases and the V segment lost 5 bases, leaving 3 bases of the junction unmatched. The CDR3 here is CASSPGGSGYTF. The DNA of the CDR3 is TGTGCCAGCAGCCCAGGGGGCAGTGGCTACACCTTC.